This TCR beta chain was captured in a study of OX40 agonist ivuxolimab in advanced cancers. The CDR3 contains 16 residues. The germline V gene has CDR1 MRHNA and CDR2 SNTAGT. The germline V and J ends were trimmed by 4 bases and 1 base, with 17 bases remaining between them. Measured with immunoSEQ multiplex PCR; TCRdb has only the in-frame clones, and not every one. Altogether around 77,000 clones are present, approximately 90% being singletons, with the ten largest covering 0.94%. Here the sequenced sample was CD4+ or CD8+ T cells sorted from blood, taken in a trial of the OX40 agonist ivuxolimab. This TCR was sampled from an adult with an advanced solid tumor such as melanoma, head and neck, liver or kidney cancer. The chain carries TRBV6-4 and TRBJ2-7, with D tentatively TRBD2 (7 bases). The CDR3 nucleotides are TGTGCCAGCAGTGGACGGGAGGACAGCAGTTCCTACGAGCAGTACTTC. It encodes CASSGREDSSSYEQYF.